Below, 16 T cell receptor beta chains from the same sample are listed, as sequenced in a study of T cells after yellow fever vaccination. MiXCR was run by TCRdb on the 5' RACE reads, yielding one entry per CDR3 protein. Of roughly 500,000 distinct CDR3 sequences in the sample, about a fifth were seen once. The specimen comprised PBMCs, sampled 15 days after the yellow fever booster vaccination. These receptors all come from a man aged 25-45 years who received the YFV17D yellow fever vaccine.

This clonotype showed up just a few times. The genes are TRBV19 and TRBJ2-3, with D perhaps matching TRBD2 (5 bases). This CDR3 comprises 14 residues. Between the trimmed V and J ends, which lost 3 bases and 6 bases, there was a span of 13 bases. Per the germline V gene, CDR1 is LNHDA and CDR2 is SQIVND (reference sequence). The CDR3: CASSIDGVVDTQYF. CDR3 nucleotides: TGTGCCAGTAGTATCGACGGGGTTGTGGATACGCAGTATTTT.

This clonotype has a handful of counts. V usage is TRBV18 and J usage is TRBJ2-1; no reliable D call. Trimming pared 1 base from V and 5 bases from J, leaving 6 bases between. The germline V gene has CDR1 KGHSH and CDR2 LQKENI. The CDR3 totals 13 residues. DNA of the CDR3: TGTGCCAGCTCACCACTCTTAGACAATGAGCAGTTCTTC. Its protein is CASSPLLDNEQFF. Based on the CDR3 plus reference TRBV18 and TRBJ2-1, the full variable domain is NAGVMQNPRHLVRRRGQEARLRCSPMKGHSHVYWYRQLPEEGLKFMVYLQKENIIDESGMPKERFSAEFPKEGPSILRIQQVVRGDSAAYFCASSPLLDNEQFFGPGTRLTVL.

The chain's CDR3 is CASSYGTAYTEAFF. The CDR3 DNA reads TGTGCCAGCAGTTACGGGACAGCATACACTGAAGCTTTCTTT. The genes are TRBV12-3 or TRBV12-4 and TRBJ1-1; 7 bases map to TRBD1. V lost 4 bases and J lost 3; bases outside the gene matches: 5. The CDR3 is made up of 14 amino acids.

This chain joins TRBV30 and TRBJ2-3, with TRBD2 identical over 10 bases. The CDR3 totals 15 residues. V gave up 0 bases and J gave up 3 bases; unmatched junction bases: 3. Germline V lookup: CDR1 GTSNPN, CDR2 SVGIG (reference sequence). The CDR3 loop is CAWSVRTSGTDTQYF. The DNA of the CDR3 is TGTGCCTGGAGTGTACGGACTAGCGGAACAGATACGCAGTATTTT.

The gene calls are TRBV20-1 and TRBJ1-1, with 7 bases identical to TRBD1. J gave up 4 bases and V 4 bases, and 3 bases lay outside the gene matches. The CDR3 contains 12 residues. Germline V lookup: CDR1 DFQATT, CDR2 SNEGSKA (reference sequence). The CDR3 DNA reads TGCAGTGCTACGGGACAGACCACTGAAGCTTTCTTT. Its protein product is CSATGQTTEAFF.

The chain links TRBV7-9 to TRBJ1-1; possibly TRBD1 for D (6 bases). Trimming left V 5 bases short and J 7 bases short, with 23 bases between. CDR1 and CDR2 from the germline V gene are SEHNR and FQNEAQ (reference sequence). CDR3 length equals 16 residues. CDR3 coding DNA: TGTGCCAGCAGCCCGACGTTTGGGACAAGGTTCCATGAAGCTTTCTTT. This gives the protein CASSPTFGTRFHEAFF.

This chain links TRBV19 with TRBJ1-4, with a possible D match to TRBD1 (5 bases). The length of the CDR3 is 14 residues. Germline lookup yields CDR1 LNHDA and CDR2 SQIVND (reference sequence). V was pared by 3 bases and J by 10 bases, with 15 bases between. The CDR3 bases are TGTGCCAGTAGTATTGGATCTGGGGGAGGAAAACTGTTTTTT. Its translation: CASSIGSGGGKLFF.

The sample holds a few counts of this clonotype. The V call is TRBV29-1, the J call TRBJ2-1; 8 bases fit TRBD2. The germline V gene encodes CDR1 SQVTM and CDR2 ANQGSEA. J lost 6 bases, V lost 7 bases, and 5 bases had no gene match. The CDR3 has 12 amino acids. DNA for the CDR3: TGCAGCGCGGGGACTAGGGGCAATGAGCAGTTCTTC. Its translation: CSAGTRGNEQFF.

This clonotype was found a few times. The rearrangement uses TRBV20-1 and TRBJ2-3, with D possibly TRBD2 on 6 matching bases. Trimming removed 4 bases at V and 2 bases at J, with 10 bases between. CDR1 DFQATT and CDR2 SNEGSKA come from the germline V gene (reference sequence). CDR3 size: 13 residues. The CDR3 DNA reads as TGCAGTGCTATGGAGGGATACACAGATACGCAGTATTTT. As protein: CSAMEGYTDTQYF.

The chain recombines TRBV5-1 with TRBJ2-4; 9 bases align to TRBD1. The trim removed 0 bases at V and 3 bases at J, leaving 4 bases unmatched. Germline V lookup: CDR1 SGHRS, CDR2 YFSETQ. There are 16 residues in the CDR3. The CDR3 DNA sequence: TGCGCCAGCAGCTTGGGAGGACAGGGGCTCAAAAACATTCAGTACTTC. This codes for CASSLGGQGLKNIQYF.

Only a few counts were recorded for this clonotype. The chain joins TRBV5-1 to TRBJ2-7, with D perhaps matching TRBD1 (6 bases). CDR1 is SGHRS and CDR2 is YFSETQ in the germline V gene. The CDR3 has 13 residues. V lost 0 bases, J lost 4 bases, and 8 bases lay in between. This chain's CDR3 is CASSLGDTYEQYF. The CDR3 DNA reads TGCGCCAGCAGCTTGGGGGACACTTACGAGCAGTACTTC.

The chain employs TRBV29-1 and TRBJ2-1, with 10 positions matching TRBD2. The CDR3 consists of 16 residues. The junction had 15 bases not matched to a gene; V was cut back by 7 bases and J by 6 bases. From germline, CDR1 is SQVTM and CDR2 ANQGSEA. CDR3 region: CSALTSGPPPGNEQFF. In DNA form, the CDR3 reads TGCAGCGCCCTGACTAGCGGGCCGCCGCCTGGCAATGAGCAGTTCTTC.

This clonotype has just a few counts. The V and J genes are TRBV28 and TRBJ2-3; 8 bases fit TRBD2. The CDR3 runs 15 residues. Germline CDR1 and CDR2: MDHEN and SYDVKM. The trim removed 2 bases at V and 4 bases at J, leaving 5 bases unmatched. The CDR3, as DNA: TGTGCCAGCAGTTTAAGCGGGAGTCGGGCAGATACGCAGTATTTT. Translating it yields CASSLSGSRADTQYF.

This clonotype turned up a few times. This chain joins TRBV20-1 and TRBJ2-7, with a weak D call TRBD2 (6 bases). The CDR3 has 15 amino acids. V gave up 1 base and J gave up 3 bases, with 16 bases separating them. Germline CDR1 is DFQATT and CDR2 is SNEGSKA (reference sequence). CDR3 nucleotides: TGCAGTGCTAGAGTGCTAGGACGGGAGATCTACGAGCAGTACTTC. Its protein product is CSARVLGREIYEQYF.

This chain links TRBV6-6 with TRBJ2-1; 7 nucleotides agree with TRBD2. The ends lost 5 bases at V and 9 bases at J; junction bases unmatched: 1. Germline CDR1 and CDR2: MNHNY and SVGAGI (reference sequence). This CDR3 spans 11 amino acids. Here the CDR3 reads CASSAGVEQFF. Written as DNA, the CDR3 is TGTGCCAGCAGTGCGGGAGTTGAGCAGTTCTTC.

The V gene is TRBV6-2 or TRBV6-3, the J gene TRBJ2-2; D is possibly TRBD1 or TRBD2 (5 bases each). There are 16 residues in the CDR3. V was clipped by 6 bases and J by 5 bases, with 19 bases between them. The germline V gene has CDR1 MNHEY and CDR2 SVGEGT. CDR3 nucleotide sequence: TGTGCCAGCAGCCCTCGGGACGCCGCCCGTACCGGGGAGCTGTTTTTT. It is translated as CASSPRDAARTGELFF.